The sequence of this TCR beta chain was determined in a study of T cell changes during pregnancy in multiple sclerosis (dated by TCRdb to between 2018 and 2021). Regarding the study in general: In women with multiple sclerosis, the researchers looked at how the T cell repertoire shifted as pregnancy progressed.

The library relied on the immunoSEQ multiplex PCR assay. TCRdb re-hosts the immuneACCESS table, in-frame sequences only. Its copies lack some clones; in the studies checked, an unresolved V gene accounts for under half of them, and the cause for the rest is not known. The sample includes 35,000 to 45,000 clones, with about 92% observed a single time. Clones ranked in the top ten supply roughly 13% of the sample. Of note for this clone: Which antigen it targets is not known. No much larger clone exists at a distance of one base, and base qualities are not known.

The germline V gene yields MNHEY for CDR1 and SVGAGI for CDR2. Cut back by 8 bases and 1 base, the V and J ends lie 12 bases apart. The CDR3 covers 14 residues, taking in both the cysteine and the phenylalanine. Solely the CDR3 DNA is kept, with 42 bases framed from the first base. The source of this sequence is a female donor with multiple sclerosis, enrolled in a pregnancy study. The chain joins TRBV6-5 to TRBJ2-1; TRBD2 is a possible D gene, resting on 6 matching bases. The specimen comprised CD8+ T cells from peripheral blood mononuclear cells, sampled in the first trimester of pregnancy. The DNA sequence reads TGTGCCAGCGGCACGGGGGAATCCTACAATGAGCAGTTCTTC. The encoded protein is CASGTGESYNEQFF.